One and the same sample provided the 24 T cell receptor beta chains below, sequenced in a study of blood T cell repertoires in COVID-19. Only in-frame clones appear in the TCRdb table, and some are missing; sequencing was by immunoSEQ multiplex PCR. Found here are about 460,000 clones, 80% to 90% of them singletons; the top ten hold around 7.9%. Sequenced material: PBMCs or T cells enriched from blood (not recorded which). The receptor set was obtained from a woman aged 55-70 years who had recovered from COVID-19.

The chain links TRBV29-1 to TRBJ2-3; 8 nucleotides line up with TRBD1. The trim removed 7 bases at V and 4 bases at J, leaving 4 bases unmatched. The CDR3 totals 12 residues. Germline loops: CDR1 SQVTM, CDR2 ANQGSEA. CDR3 sequence reads: CSGGQVPDTQYF. CDR3 DNA: TGCAGCGGGGGACAGGTCCCAGATACGCAGTATTTT.

This chain links TRBV19 with TRBJ2-3; D ambiguous. V was cut by 3 bases and J by 6 bases, with 4 bases left in between. Germline V gene data show CDR1 as LNHDA and CDR2 as SQIVND (reference sequence). This CDR3 comprises 11 residues. This chain's CDR3 is CASSIEDTQYF. The CDR3 nucleotides are TGTGCCAGTAGTATTGAGGATACGCAGTATTTT. Full variable domain (outside the CDR3, taken from reference TRBV19 and TRBJ2-3): DGGITQSPKYLFRKEGQNVTLSCEQNLNHDAMYWYRQDPGQGLRLIYYSQIVNDFQKGDIAEGYSVSREKKESFPLTVTSAQKNPTAFYLCASSIEDTQYFGPGTRLTVL.

The chain recombines TRBV18 with TRBJ1-6; TRBD1 might be the D (5 bases). CDR3 length equals 13 residues. The germline V gene has CDR1 KGHSH and CDR2 LQKENI. The V gene lost 6 bases and the J gene lost 9 bases, with 12 bases spanning the gap. DNA of the CDR3: TGTGCCAGCTCCCCCGACAGTAGTTCACCCCTCCACTTT. Translated, it gives CASSPDSSSPLHF.

The chain has TRBV5-1 and TRBJ2-1; tentatively, D is TRBD1 (6 bases). In germline, CDR1 is SGHRS, CDR2 YFSETQ. Deletions cut 4 bases from V and 0 bases from J, with 14 bases between. This CDR3 contains 16 residues. The CDR3 nucleotides are TGCGCCAGCAGCAGATCGGTAGGGGGCTCCTACAATGAGCAGTTCTTC. Encoded protein: CASSRSVGGSYNEQFF. Based on the CDR3 plus reference TRBV5-1 and TRBJ2-1, the full variable domain is KAGVTQTPRYLIKTRGQQVTLSCSPISGHRSVSWYQQTPGQGLQFLFEYFSETQRNKGNFPGRFSGRQFSNSRSEMNVSTLELGDSALYLCASSRSVGGSYNEQFFGPGTRLTVL.

This clone appeared once. The rearrangement joins TRBV5-1 to TRBJ2-2; 11 bases match TRBD2. J was trimmed by 6 bases and V by 10 bases; bases with no gene match: 8. CDR1 is SGHRS, CDR2 YFSETQ, per germline. The CDR3 runs to 14 residues. The CDR3 DNA reads TGCGCCGGACGACTAGCGGGGTCCTCCGGGGAGCTGTTTTTT. Translation: CAGRLAGSSGELFF. Full variable domain (remainder filled in from reference TRBV5-1 and TRBJ2-2): KAGVTQTPRYLIKTRGQQVTLSCSPISGHRSVSWYQQTPGQGLQFLFEYFSETQRNKGNFPGRFSGRQFSNSRSEMNVSTLELGDSALYLCAGRLAGSSGELFFGEGSRLTVL.

The chain couples TRBV2 to TRBJ2-7; the D gene is possibly TRBD1 (7 bases). The CDR3 has 16 amino acids. Trimming took 5 bases from V and 0 from J, leaving 17 bases between them. Germline V gene data show CDR1 as SNHLY and CDR2 as FYNNEI. As DNA, the CDR3 is TGTGCCAGCAGTCCGCGACAGGGAGGCGACTCCTACGAGCAGTACGTC. It codes for CASSPRQGGDSYEQYV.

This clone appeared a few times. The J gene is TRBJ1-2, the V gene TRBV5-1, with TRBD1 identical over 7 bases. The CDR3 is made up of 15 amino acids. The junction had 5 bases not matched to a gene; V was cut back by 3 bases and J by 0 bases. Per germline, CDR1 SGHRS and CDR2 YFSETQ. The CDR3 loop is CASSWTGTANYGYTF. Written as DNA, the CDR3 is TGCGCCAGCAGCTGGACCGGGACAGCTAACTATGGCTACACCTTC.

V is TRBV7-9 and J is TRBJ1-2; 11 positions match TRBD1. The germline V gene has CDR1 SEHNR and CDR2 FQNEAQ (reference sequence). This CDR3 region has 15 residues. The V gene end was trimmed by 0 bases and the J gene end by 9 bases; junction bases not matched to a gene: 6. The CDR3 coding sequence is TGTGCCAGCAGCTTAGCACGAGGACAGGGGGCGAGCTACACCTTC. It is translated as CASSLARGQGASYTF.

The rearrangement uses TRBV12-3 or TRBV12-4 and TRBJ2-5; perhaps TRBD1 as D (5 bases). The V gene lost 3 bases and the J gene lost 7 bases, with 12 bases spanning the gap. The CDR3 extends over 13 amino acids. CDR3 in amino acids: CASSLQGWGTQYF. CDR3 coding DNA: TGTGCCAGCAGTTTGCAGGGCTGGGGGACCCAGTACTTC.

The rearrangement links TRBV27 to TRBJ1-6; 7 positions agree with TRBD1. The germline V gene has CDR1 MNHEY and CDR2 SMNVEV (reference sequence). The CDR3 is 14 residues long. Trimming cost V 3 bases and J 10 bases; bases outside gene matches: 6. CDR3 protein: CASSFDRVGSPLHF. CDR3 coding DNA: TGTGCCAGCAGTTTCGACAGGGTCGGATCACCCCTCCACTTT.

The count of this clone is one. This chain uses TRBV9 with TRBJ1-3, with no clear D. The germline gives CDR1 SGDLS, CDR2 YYNGEE. The CDR3 is made up of 17 amino acids. Between the trimmed V and J ends, which lost 4 bases and 0 bases, there was a span of 17 bases. DNA for the CDR3: TGTGCCAGCAGCCCACAGTACTTGTACCTCTCTGGAAACACCATATATTTT. Encoded protein: CASSPQYLYLSGNTIYF.

This chain joins TRBV12-3 or TRBV12-4 and TRBJ2-3; perhaps TRBD1 as D (6 bases). Trimming took off 6 bases at V and 4 bases at J, with 11 bases between the two ends. This CDR3 has 13 residues. The CDR3 DNA reads TGTGCCAGCAGCAACAGGGCGTCAGATACGCAGTATTTT. Amino acids: CASSNRASDTQYF.

The chain has TRBV28 and TRBJ2-7; D is unresolved. The ends were cut back, 6 bases at V and 6 bases at J, with 9 bases in the middle. This CDR3 comprises 11 residues. Germline values: CDR1 MDHEN, CDR2 SYDVKM. The CDR3 DNA reads TGTGCCAGCAGGGCAGGTGGCGAGCAGTACGTC. It translates to CASRAGGEQYV.

This clone was observed once. The gene calls are TRBV5-1 and TRBJ2-2; D unclear. Per the germline V gene, CDR1 is SGHRS and CDR2 is YFSETQ. Trimming removed 4 bases from V and 0 bases from J, with 7 bases in between. The CDR3 runs 14 residues. CDR3 bases: TGCGCCAGCAGCCGCGACTCGAACACCGGGGAGCTGTTTTTT. It encodes CASSRDSNTGELFF. Drawing the rest from reference TRBV5-1 and TRBJ2-2, the complete variable domain is KAGVTQTPRYLIKTRGQQVTLSCSPISGHRSVSWYQQTPGQGLQFLFEYFSETQRNKGNFPGRFSGRQFSNSRSEMNVSTLELGDSALYLCASSRDSNTGELFFGEGSRLTVL.

The J gene is TRBJ2-5, the V gene TRBV7-2; 7 nucleotides align to TRBD2. This CDR3 has 14 amino acids. Trimming took 6 bases from V and 5 from J; bases not matched to a gene: 9. Germline CDR1 and CDR2: SGHTA and FQGNSA. CDR3 in DNA: TGTGCCAGCAGTGGGGGGGGAATCTTGGAGACCCAGTACTTC. Translation gives CASSGGGILETQYF.

The rearrangement uses TRBV7-9 and TRBJ2-1; a possible D gene is TRBD2 (5 bases). Germline V CDR1 and CDR2: SEHNR, FQNEAQ (reference sequence). The CDR3 runs 15 residues. V gave up 5 bases and J gave up 3 bases, with 14 bases separating them. The CDR3 DNA sequence: TGTGCCAGCAGCGGCGGACTCGCAGGCTACAATGAGCAGTTCTTC. This codes for CASSGGLAGYNEQFF.

The chain recombines TRBV10-2 with TRBJ2-7; tentatively, D is TRBD1 (6 bases). Germline values: CDR1 WSHSY, CDR2 SAAADI. CDR3 length: 15 amino acids. Trimming removed 6 bases at V and 0 bases at J, with 15 bases between. The CDR3 reads CASRDGQLFSYEQYF. DNA of the CDR3: TGCGCCAGCAGAGACGGACAGCTGTTCTCCTACGAGCAGTACTTC.

J is TRBJ1-2 and V is TRBV27; maybe TRBD1 (5 bases). The CDR3 length is 14 residues. Trimming cost V 6 bases and J 2 bases, with 13 bases left between them. Germline V gene lookup returns CDR1 MNHEY and CDR2 SMNVEV (reference sequence). Written as DNA, the CDR3 is TGTGCCAGCAGATCCAGGGCAGGGAACTATGGCTACACCTTC. It specifies CASRSRAGNYGYTF.

As concerns this clone: The sample contains more than one DNA sequence encoding this CDR3. V and J are TRBV18 and TRBJ1-2; D is unresolved. Trimming shortened V by 6 bases and J by 8 bases, and 13 bases separated the two germline ends. CDR1 KGHSH and CDR2 LQKENI come from the germline V gene. The CDR3 has 12 residues. The CDR3 reads CASSSGGGGYTF. CDR3 DNA: TGTGCCAGCTCCTCGGGAGGCGGGGGCTACACCTTC.

The chain carries TRBV19 and TRBJ1-5; D call uncertain. Trimming cost V 7 bases and J 2 bases, with 15 bases left between them. This CDR3 comprises 15 residues. Germline V gene lookup returns CDR1 LNHDA and CDR2 SQIVND (reference sequence). The CDR3 DNA follows: TGTGCCAGTACAGAACAAATTGGAGGCAATCAGCCCCAGCATTTT. This gives the protein CASTEQIGGNQPQHF.

This chain links TRBV7-8 with TRBJ2-2; 8 nucleotides match TRBD1. This CDR3 region has 15 residues. CDR1 is SGHVS, CDR2 FQNEAQ, per germline. The ends lost 6 bases at V and 0 bases at J; junction bases unmatched: 3. The CDR3 reads CASSQTGANTGELFF. The CDR3 DNA reads TGTGCCAGCAGTCAGACAGGGGCGAACACCGGGGAGCTGTTTTTT.

This chain uses TRBV4-1 with TRBJ2-2; 8 bases are a match to TRBD1. V shed 3 bases, J shed 4 bases, and the junction held 10 bases outside the gene matches. Looked up from germline, CDR1 is MGHRA and CDR2 is YSYEKL. The CDR3 extends over 17 amino acids. CDR3 amino acids: CASSQGRTGLTTGELFF. CDR3 bases: TGCGCCAGCAGCCAGGGGCGGACAGGGCTTACCACCGGGGAGCTGTTTTTT.

V gene TRBV7-2 combines with J gene TRBJ1-2; tentatively, D is TRBD1 (5 bases). The germline gives CDR1 SGHTA, CDR2 FQGNSA. Trimming shortened V by 0 bases and J by 1 base, and 9 bases separated the two germline ends. The CDR3 extends over 15 amino acids. The CDR3 DNA is TGTGCCAGCAGCTTAGCACCCCAGGGTAACTATGGCTACACCTTC. Translated: CASSLAPQGNYGYTF.

The chain combines TRBV19 with TRBJ1-6; 7 nucleotides match TRBD1. CDR3 length: 17 amino acids. The ends lost 3 bases at V and 4 bases at J; junction bases unmatched: 9. Germline V gene data show CDR1 as LNHDA and CDR2 as SQIVND (reference sequence). Here the CDR3 reads CASSILPTGRYNSPLHF. CDR3 sequence (DNA): TGTGCCAGTAGTATTCTCCCGACAGGGAGATATAATTCACCCCTCCACTTT. The entire variable domain, with the rest obtained from reference TRBV19 and TRBJ1-6, is as follows: DGGITQSPKYLFRKEGQNVTLSCEQNLNHDAMYWYRQDPGQGLRLIYYSQIVNDFQKGDIAEGYSVSREKKESFPLTVTSAQKNPTAFYLCASSILPTGRYNSPLHFGNGTRLTVT.